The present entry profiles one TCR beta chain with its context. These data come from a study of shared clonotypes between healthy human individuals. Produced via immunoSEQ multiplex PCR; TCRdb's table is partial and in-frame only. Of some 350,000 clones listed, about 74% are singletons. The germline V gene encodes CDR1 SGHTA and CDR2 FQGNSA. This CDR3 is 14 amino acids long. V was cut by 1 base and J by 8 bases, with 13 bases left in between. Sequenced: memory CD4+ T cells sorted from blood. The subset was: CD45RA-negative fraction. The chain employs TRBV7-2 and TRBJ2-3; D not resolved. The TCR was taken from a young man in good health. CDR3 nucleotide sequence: TGTGCCAGCAGCTTAGGACCGTGGGGTGGTACGCAGTATTTT. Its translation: CASSLGPWGGTQYF.